This T cell receptor (beta chain) came from a study of radiation and T cells in renal cell carcinoma. Stated treatment: 15 Gy SBRT to primary tumor, nephrectomy 4 weeks later. Whole-study findings and limits: In blood, top tumor clones expanded by 2 weeks, shrinking by 4.

Some clones are missing from TCRdb's copy, which holds only in-frame ones; the method was immunoSEQ multiplex PCR. The sample contains about 5,200 clones, less than 65% of which appear only once. On this clone itself: Its antigen is as yet unknown.

The sequenced sample was tumor tissue, obtained from a patient whose treatment included radiotherapy and nephrectomy. This sequence originates from a man aged 55 to 69 with renal cell carcinoma.

The CDR3 sequence is CASSLGQGALPNEKLFF. The CDR3, as DNA: TGCGCCAGCAGCCTTGGACAGGGGGCTCTTCCTAATGAAAAACTGTTTTTT. J is TRBJ1-4 and V is TRBV5-1, with TRBD1 identical over 11 bases. Losses at the gene ends were 4 bases for V and 3 bases for J; bases not matched to a gene: 8. The CDR3 length is 17 residues. Germline CDR1 reads SGHRS; CDR2 reads YFSETQ.